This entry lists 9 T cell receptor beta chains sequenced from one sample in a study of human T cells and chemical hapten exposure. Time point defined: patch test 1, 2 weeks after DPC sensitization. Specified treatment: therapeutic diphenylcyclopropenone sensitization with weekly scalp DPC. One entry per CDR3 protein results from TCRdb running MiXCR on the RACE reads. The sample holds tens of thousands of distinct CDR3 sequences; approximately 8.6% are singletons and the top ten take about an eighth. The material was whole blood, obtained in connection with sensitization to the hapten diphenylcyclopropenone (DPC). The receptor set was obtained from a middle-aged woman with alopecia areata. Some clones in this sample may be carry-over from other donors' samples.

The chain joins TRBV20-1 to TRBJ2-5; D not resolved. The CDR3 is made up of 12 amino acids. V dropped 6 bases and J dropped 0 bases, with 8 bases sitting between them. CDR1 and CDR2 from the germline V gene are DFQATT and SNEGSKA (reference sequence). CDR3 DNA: TGCAGTGCCTCGGTCTACCAAGAGACCCAGTACTTC. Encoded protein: CSASVYQETQYF.

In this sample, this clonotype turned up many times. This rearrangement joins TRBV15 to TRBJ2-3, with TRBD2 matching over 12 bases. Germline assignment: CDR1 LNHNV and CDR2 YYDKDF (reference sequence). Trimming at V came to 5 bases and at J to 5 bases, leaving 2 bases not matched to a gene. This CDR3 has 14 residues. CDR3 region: CATSSSGGGDTQYF. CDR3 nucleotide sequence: TGTGCCACCAGCTCTAGCGGGGGGGGAGATACGCAGTATTTT. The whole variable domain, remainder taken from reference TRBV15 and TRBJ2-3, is DAMVIQNPRYQVTQFGKPVTLSCSQTLNHNVMYWYQQKSSQAPKLLFHYYDKDFNNEADTPDNFQSRRPNTSFCFLDIRSPGLGDTAMYLCATSSSGGGDTQYFGPGTRLTVL.

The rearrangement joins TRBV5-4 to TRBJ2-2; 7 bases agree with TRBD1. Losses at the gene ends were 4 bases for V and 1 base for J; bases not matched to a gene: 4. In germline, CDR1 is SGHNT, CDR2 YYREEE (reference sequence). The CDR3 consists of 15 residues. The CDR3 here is CASSPGTENTGELFF. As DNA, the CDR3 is TGTGCCAGCAGCCCTGGGACAGAGAACACCGGGGAGCTGTTTTTT.

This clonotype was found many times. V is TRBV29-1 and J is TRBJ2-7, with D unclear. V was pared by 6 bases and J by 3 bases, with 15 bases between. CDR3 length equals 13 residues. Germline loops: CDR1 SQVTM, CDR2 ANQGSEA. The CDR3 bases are TGCAGCGTCGCCCCGCGTCTTAACTACGAGCAGTACTTC. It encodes CSVAPRLNYEQYF.

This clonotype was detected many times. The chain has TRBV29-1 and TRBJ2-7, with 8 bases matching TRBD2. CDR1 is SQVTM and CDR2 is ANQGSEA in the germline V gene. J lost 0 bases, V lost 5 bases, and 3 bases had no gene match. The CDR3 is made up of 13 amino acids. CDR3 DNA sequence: TGCAGCGTTTTGACTAGCGTCTCCTACGAGCAGTACTTC. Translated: CSVLTSVSYEQYF.

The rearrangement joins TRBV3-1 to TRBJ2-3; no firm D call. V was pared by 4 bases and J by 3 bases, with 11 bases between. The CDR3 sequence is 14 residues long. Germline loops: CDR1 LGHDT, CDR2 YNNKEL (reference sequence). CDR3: CASSLNRVTDTQYF. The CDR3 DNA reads TGTGCCAGCAGCCTGAATAGGGTTACAGATACGCAGTATTTT.

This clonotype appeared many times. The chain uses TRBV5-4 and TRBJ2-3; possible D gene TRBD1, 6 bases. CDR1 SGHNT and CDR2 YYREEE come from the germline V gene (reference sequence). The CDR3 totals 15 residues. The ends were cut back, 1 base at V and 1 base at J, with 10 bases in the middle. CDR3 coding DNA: TGTGCCAGCAGCTTGCCCGGACAGCGCACAGATACGCAGTATTTT. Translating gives CASSLPGQRTDTQYF.

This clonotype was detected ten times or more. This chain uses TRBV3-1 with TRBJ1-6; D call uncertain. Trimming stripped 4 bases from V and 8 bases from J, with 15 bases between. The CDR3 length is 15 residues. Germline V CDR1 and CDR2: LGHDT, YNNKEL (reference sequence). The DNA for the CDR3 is TGTGCCAGCAGCCTCTCGGAGCTGACCGATTCACCCCTCCACTTT. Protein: CASSLSELTDSPLHF.

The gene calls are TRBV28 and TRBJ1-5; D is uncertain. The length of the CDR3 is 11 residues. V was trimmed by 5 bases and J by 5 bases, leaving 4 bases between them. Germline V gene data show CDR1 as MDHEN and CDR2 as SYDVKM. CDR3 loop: CASSPDQPQHF. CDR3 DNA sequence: TGTGCCAGCAGTCCGGATCAGCCCCAGCATTTT.